The clone carrying this T cell receptor (beta chain) was recorded a few times. For TCRbeta, the library was prepared with unique molecular identifiers. TCRdb redid the calling of the PCR reads with MiXCR, one entry per CDR3 protein. The sample contains hundreds of thousands of distinct CDR3 sequences, under 12% of which appear only once. This sample stems from a study of T-cell reconstitution after alpha-beta-depleted transplantation in children. Germline V lookup: CDR1 SGHRS, CDR2 YFSETQ. The CDR3 extends over 16 amino acids. Losses at the gene ends were 0 bases for V and 1 base for J; bases not matched to a gene: 4.

V gene TRBV5-1 combines with J gene TRBJ2-1, with TRBD1 matching 7 bases. This clonotype was sampled from a human donor who donated a stem cell graft to a child with acute myeloid leukemia. Sequenced material: PBMCs from the stem cell graft donor, taken from the stem cell graft. This CDR3 is CASSLEGTASYNEQFF. CDR3 bases: TGCGCCAGCAGCTTGGAGGGGACAGCTTCCTACAATGAGCAGTTCTTC.